A selection of T cell receptor beta chains follows, all from one sample in a study of T-cell reconstitution after alpha-beta-depleted transplantation in children. TCRdb re-called the PCR reads through MiXCR, storing one row per CDR3 protein. The sample holds approximately 800,000 distinct CDR3 sequences; roughly 16% are singletons and the top ten take around 5.3%. The sample in question was PBMCs, mostly from graft donor cells, obtained 360 days after TCRalphabeta/CD19-depleted stem cell transplant. All receptors come from a male patient younger than 18 who had a stem cell transplant for acute lymphoblastic leukemia, so the T cells may come from the graft donor. The CDR3 runs from the conserved cysteine through the conserved F or W. Fields, in order: CDR3 DNA, CDR3 protein, clone size, D gene, J gene, V gene. The D gene is left open where the match is weak. Clone size appears in some rows only: once, few, many, or a class for an expanded clone.

cdr3_nt: TGCACCAGCAGCCGGGCCGCCAATGAGCAGTTCTTC
cdr3_aa: CTSSRAANEQFF
clone_size: .
d_call: .
j_call: TRBJ2-1
v_call: TRBV1

cdr3_nt: TGCAGCGTTGAAGTACAGGGGGCTCATCTTGTGTACGAGCAGTACTTC
cdr3_aa: CSVEVQGAHLVYEQYF
clone_size: .
d_call: TRBD1
j_call: TRBJ2-7
v_call: TRBV29-1

cdr3_nt: TGTGCCAGCAGTTTCTTCCCCCGGACTAGCGGATACTACGAGCAGTACTTC
cdr3_aa: CASSFFPRTSGYYEQYF
clone_size: .
d_call: TRBD2
j_call: TRBJ2-7
v_call: TRBV12-3/TRBV12-4

cdr3_nt: TGCGCCAGCAGCTTGGGGCGACTAGCGGGAGCTACGCAGTATTTT
cdr3_aa: CASSLGRLAGATQYF
clone_size: few
d_call: TRBD2
j_call: TRBJ2-3
v_call: TRBV5-1

cdr3_nt: TGTGCCAGCAGTGACGAGACAGTCCTCCAAGAGACCCAGTACTTC
cdr3_aa: CASSDETVLQETQYF
clone_size: .
d_call: .
j_call: TRBJ2-5
v_call: TRBV2

cdr3_nt: TGTGCCAGCAGCTCCCATTATCGGGGTACGAATGAGCAGTTCTTC
cdr3_aa: CASSSHYRGTNEQFF
clone_size: .
d_call: .
j_call: TRBJ2-1
v_call: TRBV7-9

cdr3_nt: TGCGCCAGCACAAGCGAAACGGGCCTTCTAAATTCACCCCTCCACTTT
cdr3_aa: CASTSETGLLNSPLHF
clone_size: .
d_call: .
j_call: TRBJ1-6
v_call: TRBV5-1

cdr3_nt: TGCAGTGCGGACGGAGCGGGAGGGACAGATACGCAGTATTTT
cdr3_aa: CSADGAGGTDTQYF
clone_size: few
d_call: TRBD2
j_call: TRBJ2-3
v_call: TRBV20-1

cdr3_nt: TGCGCCAGCAGCCAGCCCGGACTAGCCTCCTACAATGAGCAGTTCTTC
cdr3_aa: CASSQPGLASYNEQFF
clone_size: few
d_call: TRBD2
j_call: TRBJ2-1
v_call: TRBV4-1

cdr3_nt: TGTGCAAGTCGCTTCGACAGGACCAAAAACATTCAGTACTTC
cdr3_aa: CASRFDRTKNIQYF
clone_size: few
d_call: .
j_call: TRBJ2-4
v_call: TRBV12-2

cdr3_nt: TGTGCCAGCAGTTACCCGACCCGAGGCACAGATACGCAGTATTTT
cdr3_aa: CASSYPTRGTDTQYF
clone_size: few
d_call: .
j_call: TRBJ2-3
v_call: TRBV6-2/TRBV6-3

cdr3_nt: TGTGCCAGCTCACCGGTCTCGGGGACAGATACGCAGTATTTT
cdr3_aa: CASSPVSGTDTQYF
clone_size: few
d_call: .
j_call: TRBJ2-3
v_call: TRBV18

cdr3_nt: TGCGCCAGCAGCTTGGCCGTCCTCTCGATGGAGACCCAGTACTTC
cdr3_aa: CASSLAVLSMETQYF
clone_size: .
d_call: .
j_call: TRBJ2-5
v_call: TRBV5-1

cdr3_nt: TGCGCCAGCAGCTTGGGGGATCCGGGGACAGGGGACCCCAATCAGCCCCAGCATTTT
cdr3_aa: CASSLGDPGTGDPNQPQHF
clone_size: few
d_call: TRBD1
j_call: TRBJ1-5
v_call: TRBV5-1

cdr3_nt: TGCGCCAGCAGCTTGGTACACGTCTCCTACGAGCAGTACTTC
cdr3_aa: CASSLVHVSYEQYF
clone_size: .
d_call: .
j_call: TRBJ2-7
v_call: TRBV5-1

cdr3_nt: TGCGCCAGCAGCTCAAGAAATTGGGTAGCGGGAGGGCCCGGCAATGAGCAGTTCTTC
cdr3_aa: CASSSRNWVAGGPGNEQFF
clone_size: .
d_call: TRBD2
j_call: TRBJ2-1
v_call: TRBV5-1

cdr3_nt: TGTGCCAGCAGCTCCCGGATCCACTCCTACGAGCAGTACTTC
cdr3_aa: CASSSRIHSYEQYF
clone_size: many
d_call: .
j_call: TRBJ2-7
v_call: TRBV5-8

cdr3_nt: TGTGCCAGCAGCTTAGGCAGTCCAATTAACTATGGCTACACCTTC
cdr3_aa: CASSLGSPINYGYTF
clone_size: .
d_call: .
j_call: TRBJ1-2
v_call: TRBV7-9

cdr3_nt: TGTGCCAGCAACCAAGGGGGGTGGAAGACCCAGTACTTC
cdr3_aa: CASNQGGWKTQYF
clone_size: .
d_call: .
j_call: TRBJ2-5
v_call: TRBV7-6

cdr3_nt: TGCGCCAGCAGCTTGGGCAACTCCTACAATGAGCAGTTCTTC
cdr3_aa: CASSLGNSYNEQFF
clone_size: many
d_call: .
j_call: TRBJ2-1
v_call: TRBV5-1

cdr3_nt: TGCGCCAGCCGCCTGGGGGGGACCCTAGCCAAAAACATTCAGTACTTC
cdr3_aa: CASRLGGTLAKNIQYF
clone_size: few
d_call: TRBD2
j_call: TRBJ2-4
v_call: TRBV5-1

cdr3_nt: TGCGCCAGCAGCTTGCAAGGGGTAGTGGAGACCCAGTACTTC
cdr3_aa: CASSLQGVVETQYF
clone_size: few
d_call: .
j_call: TRBJ2-5
v_call: TRBV5-1

cdr3_nt: TGTGCCAGCAGCTTGATTAGCCTCTCGTACAATGAGCAGTTCTTC
cdr3_aa: CASSLISLSYNEQFF
clone_size: few
d_call: .
j_call: TRBJ2-1
v_call: TRBV5-5

cdr3_nt: TGTGCCAGCAGCCACTGGCAGGGAGCTGAAGCTTTCTTT
cdr3_aa: CASSHWQGAEAFF
clone_size: .
d_call: .
j_call: TRBJ1-1
v_call: TRBV7-8

cdr3_nt: TGTGCCAGCAGTCTAAAGGTTCTCAGGGGGGGCTATGGCTACACCTTC
cdr3_aa: CASSLKVLRGGYGYTF
clone_size: .
d_call: TRBD1
j_call: TRBJ1-2
v_call: TRBV2

cdr3_nt: TGTGCCACCAGCGGGACAGGGAAGCCCGGTGGCTACACCTTC
cdr3_aa: CATSGTGKPGGYTF
clone_size: few
d_call: TRBD1
j_call: TRBJ1-2
v_call: TRBV24-1

cdr3_nt: TGCGCCAGCAGCCGTCCCGGGGGACGACAGGAGAATCAGCCCCAGCATTTT
cdr3_aa: CASSRPGGRQENQPQHF
clone_size: few
d_call: .
j_call: TRBJ1-5
v_call: TRBV4-1

cdr3_nt: TGTGCCAGCCGGGATGATATGGGGAAACTGTTTTTT
cdr3_aa: CASRDDMGKLFF
clone_size: .
d_call: .
j_call: TRBJ1-4
v_call: TRBV10-3

cdr3_nt: TGTGCCAGTCTTAGCGGAGGGTTAAACAATGAGCAGTTCTTC
cdr3_aa: CASLSGGLNNEQFF
clone_size: few
d_call: .
j_call: TRBJ2-1
v_call: TRBV19

cdr3_nt: TGTGCCAGCAGCCCAAACAGGGGAAAGACTAATGAAAAACTGTTTTTT
cdr3_aa: CASSPNRGKTNEKLFF
clone_size: few
d_call: TRBD1
j_call: TRBJ1-4
v_call: TRBV7-9

cdr3_nt: TGCGCCAGCAGCAAGCCTAGCGGATCGAACACCGGGGAGCTGTTTTTT
cdr3_aa: CASSKPSGSNTGELFF
clone_size: few
d_call: TRBD2
j_call: TRBJ2-2
v_call: TRBV5-1

cdr3_nt: TGTGCCAGCAGCCCCACTAGCGGGAAGACGTTGGAGCAGTACTTC
cdr3_aa: CASSPTSGKTLEQYF
clone_size: many
d_call: TRBD2
j_call: TRBJ2-7
v_call: TRBV11-2